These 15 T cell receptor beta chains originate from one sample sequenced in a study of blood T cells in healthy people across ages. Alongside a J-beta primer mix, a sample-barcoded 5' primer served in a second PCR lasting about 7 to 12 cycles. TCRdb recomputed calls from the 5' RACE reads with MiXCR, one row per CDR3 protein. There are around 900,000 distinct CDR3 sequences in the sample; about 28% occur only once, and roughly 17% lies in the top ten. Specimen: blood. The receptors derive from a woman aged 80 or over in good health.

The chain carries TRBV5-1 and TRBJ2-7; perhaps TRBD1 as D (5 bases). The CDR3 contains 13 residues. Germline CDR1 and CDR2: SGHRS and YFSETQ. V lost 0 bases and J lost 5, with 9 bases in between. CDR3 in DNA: TGCGCCAGCAGCTTGGTAGGGGCGGACGAGCAGTACTTC. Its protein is CASSLVGADEQYF.

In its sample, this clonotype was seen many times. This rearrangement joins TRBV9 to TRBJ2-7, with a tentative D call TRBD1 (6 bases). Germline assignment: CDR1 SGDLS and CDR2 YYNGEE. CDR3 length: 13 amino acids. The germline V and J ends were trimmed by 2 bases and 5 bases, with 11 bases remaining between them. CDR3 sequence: CASSVNRENEQYF. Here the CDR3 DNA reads TGTGCCAGCAGCGTGAACAGGGAGAACGAGCAGTACTTC.

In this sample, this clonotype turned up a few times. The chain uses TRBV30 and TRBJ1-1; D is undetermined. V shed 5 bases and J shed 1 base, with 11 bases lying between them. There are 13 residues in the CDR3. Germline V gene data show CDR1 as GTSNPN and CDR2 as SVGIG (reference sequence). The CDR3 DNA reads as TGTGCCTGGGAACAGAGGCCGAACACTGAAGCTTTCTTT. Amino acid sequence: CAWEQRPNTEAFF.

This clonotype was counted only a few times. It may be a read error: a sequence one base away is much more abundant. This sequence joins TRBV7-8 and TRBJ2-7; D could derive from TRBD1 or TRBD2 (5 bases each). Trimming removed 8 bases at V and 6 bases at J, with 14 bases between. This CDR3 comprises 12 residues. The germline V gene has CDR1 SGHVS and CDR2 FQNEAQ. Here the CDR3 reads CASGRDLREQYF. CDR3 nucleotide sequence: TGTGCCAGCGGTCGGGACCTCCGCGAGCAGTACTTC.

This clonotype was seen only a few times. The CDR3 coding sequence is TGTGCCAGCAAGGGGCCGGCCCAGGTCTACGAGCAGTACTTC. Its translation: CASKGPAQVYEQYF. V gene TRBV6-5 combines with J gene TRBJ2-7; D perhaps matches TRBD1 (5 bases). This CDR3 is built from 14 residues. From germline, CDR1 is MNHEY and CDR2 SVGAGI. V dropped 7 bases and J dropped 3 bases, with 16 bases sitting between them.

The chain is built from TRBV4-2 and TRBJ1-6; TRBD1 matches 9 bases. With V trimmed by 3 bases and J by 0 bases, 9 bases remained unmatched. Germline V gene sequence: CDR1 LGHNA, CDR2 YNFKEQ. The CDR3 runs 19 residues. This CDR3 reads CASSQSPGTGNSYNSPLHF. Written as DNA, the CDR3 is TGTGCCAGCAGCCAGAGTCCCGGGACAGGGAACTCCTATAATTCACCCCTCCACTTT.

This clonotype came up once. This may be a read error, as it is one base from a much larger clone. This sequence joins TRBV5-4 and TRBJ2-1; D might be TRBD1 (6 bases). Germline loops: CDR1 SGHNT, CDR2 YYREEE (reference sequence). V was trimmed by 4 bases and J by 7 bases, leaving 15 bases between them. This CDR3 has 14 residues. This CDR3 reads CASSAQDRRNEQFF. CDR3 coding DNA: TGTGCCAGCAGCGCCCAGGACAGACGTAATGAGCAGTTCTTC. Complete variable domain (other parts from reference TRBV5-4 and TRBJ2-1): ETGVTQSPTHLIKTRGQQVTLRCSSQSGHNTVSWYQQALGQGPQFIFQYYREEENGRGNFPPRFSGLQFPNYSSELNVNALELDDSALYLCASSAQDRRNEQFFGPGTRLTVL.

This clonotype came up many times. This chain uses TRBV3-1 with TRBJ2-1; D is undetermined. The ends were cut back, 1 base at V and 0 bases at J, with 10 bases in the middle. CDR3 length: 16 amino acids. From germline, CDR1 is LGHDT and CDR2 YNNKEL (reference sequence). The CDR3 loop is CASSQVRWGSYNEQFF. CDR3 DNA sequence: TGTGCCAGCAGCCAAGTTAGGTGGGGCTCCTACAATGAGCAGTTCTTC.

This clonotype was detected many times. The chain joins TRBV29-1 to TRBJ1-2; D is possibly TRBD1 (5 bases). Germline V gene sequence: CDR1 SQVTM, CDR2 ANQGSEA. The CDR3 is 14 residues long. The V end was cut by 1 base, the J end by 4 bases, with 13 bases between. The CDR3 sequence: CSVEGGRSGYGYTF. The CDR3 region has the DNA TGCAGCGTTGAAGGGGGGAGGTCCGGCTATGGCTACACCTTC.

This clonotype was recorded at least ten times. CDR3 region: CAIATSQETQYF. The CDR3 nucleotides are TGTGCCATTGCAACCAGCCAAGAGACCCAGTACTTC. The chain combines TRBV10-3 with TRBJ2-5; no reliable D call. The V gene's germline CDR1 is ENHRY and CDR2 SYGVKD. This CDR3 has 12 residues. Trimming stripped 9 bases from V and 1 base from J, with 9 bases between.

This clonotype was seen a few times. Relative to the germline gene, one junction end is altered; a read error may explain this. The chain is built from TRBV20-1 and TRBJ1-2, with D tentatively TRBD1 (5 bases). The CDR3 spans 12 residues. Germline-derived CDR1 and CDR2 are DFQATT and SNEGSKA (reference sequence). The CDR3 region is CSARGAGDGCTF. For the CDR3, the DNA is TGCAGTGCTAGAGGGGCGGGGGATGGCTGCACCTTC.

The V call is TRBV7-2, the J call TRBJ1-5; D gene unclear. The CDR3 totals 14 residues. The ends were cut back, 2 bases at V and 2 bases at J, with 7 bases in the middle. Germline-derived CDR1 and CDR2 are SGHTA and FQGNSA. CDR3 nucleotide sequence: TGTGCCAGCAGCTTAAGAATGGGCAATCAGCCCCAGCATTTT. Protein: CASSLRMGNQPQHF.

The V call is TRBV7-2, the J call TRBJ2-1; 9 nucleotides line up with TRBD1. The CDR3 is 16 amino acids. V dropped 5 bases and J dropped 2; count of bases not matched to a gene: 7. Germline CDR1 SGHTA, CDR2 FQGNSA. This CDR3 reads CASSPLGQGPYNEQFF. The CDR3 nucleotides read TGTGCCAGCAGCCCGCTGGGACAGGGCCCCTACAATGAGCAGTTCTTC.

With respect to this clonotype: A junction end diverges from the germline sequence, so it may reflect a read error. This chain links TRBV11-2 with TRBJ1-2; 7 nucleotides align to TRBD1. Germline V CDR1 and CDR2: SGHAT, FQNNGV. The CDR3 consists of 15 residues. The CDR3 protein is CASSLLFGQDYGNTF. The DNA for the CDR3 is TGTGCCAGCAGCTTACTCTTTGGACAGGACTATGGCAACACCTTC.

In DNA, the CDR3 is TGCGCCAGCAGCCAGCTACCGGAAGGGACAACTAGCAATCAGCCCCAGCATTTT. Translating gives CASSQLPEGTTSNQPQHF. This chain uses TRBV4-1 with TRBJ1-5; a possible D gene is TRBD1 (6 bases). CDR1 is MGHRA, CDR2 YSYEKL, per germline. V lost 3 bases to trimming and J lost 0 bases, with 18 bases between them. The CDR3 loop spans 18 amino acids.